What follows are 9 T cell receptor beta chains derived from one specimen sequenced in a study of blood T cell repertoires in COVID-19. Some clones are missing from TCRdb's copy, which holds only in-frame ones; the method was immunoSEQ multiplex PCR. The top ten hold around 3.5% of the sample, which has 200,000 to 250,000 clones, approximately 82% seen once. What was sequenced was peripheral blood. The receptor set was obtained from a woman aged 80 or over with acute or convalescent COVID-19.

CDR3 coding DNA: TGTGCCAGCAGCTTAGGACAGGGAGCTAACTATGGCTACACCTTC. Its translation is CASSLGQGANYGYTF. This chain connects TRBV7-9 to TRBJ1-2, with TRBD1 matching 7 bases. Germline V gene lookup returns CDR1 SEHNR and CDR2 FQNEAQ (reference sequence). This CDR3 is 15 amino acids long. The V segment lost 1 base and the J segment 0 bases; nucleotides outside the gene matches: 2.

The genes are TRBV7-2 and TRBJ1-2; TRBD1 might be the D (5 bases). The germline V gene encodes CDR1 SGHTA and CDR2 FQGNSA. Trimming stripped 8 bases from V and 4 bases from J, with 14 bases between. CDR3 length: 13 amino acids. CDR3: CASDLTDTYGYTF. CDR3 DNA sequence: TGTGCCAGCGACTTAACGGACACCTATGGCTACACCTTC.

This clone was seen only a few times. V and J are TRBV5-1 and TRBJ1-1; D is undetermined. V was clipped by 2 bases and J by 3 bases, with 11 bases between them. This CDR3 has 14 amino acids. Per germline, CDR1 SGHRS and CDR2 YFSETQ. The CDR3: CASSFSGGDTEAFF. As DNA, the CDR3 is TGCGCCAGCAGCTTCTCAGGAGGCGACACTGAAGCTTTCTTT.

This clone has a handful of counts. V usage is TRBV7-3 and J usage is TRBJ1-1; 11 bases are a match to TRBD1. The CDR3 is 14 amino acids. The V gene's germline CDR1 is SGHTA and CDR2 FQGTGA. V was pared by 5 bases and J by 4 bases, with 3 bases of the junction left unmatched. CDR3 DNA sequence: TGTGCCAGCAGCACCGGGACAGGGGGCACTGAAGCTTTCTTT. Amino acids: CASSTGTGGTEAFF.

This clone was seen a single time. The V and J genes are TRBV9 and TRBJ2-3; 8 nucleotides align to TRBD2. The CDR3 is 16 amino acids. Germline CDR1 and CDR2: SGDLS and YYNGEE. Losses at the gene ends were 3 bases for V and 0 bases for J; bases not matched to a gene: 6. In nucleotides, the CDR3 is TGTGCCAGCAGCGCAACTAGCGGTGAAAGCACAGATACGCAGTATTTT. It codes for CASSATSGESTDTQYF.

This clone appeared a few times. The gene calls are TRBV12-3 or TRBV12-4 and TRBJ1-2, with D perhaps matching TRBD1 (5 bases). The CDR3 loop spans 12 amino acids. V was trimmed by 7 bases and J by 5 bases, leaving 11 bases between them. In DNA form, the CDR3 reads TGTGCCAGCACCTGGGGCAGATATGGCTACACCTTC. Its translation: CASTWGRYGYTF.

V gene TRBV4-1 combines with J gene TRBJ1-2; no clear D gene. With 2 bases removed from V and 6 bases from J, the gap between germline ends came to 7 bases. The CDR3 has 12 amino acids. The germline CDR1 and CDR2 sequences are MGHRA and YSYEKL. The CDR3 region is CASSQTGNGYTF. The DNA for the CDR3 is TGCGCCAGCAGCCAAACGGGTAATGGCTACACCTTC.

The rearrangement uses TRBV10-3 and TRBJ1-2; 7 nucleotides line up with TRBD1. This CDR3 has 13 amino acids. The germline V gene encodes CDR1 ENHRY and CDR2 SYGVKD. V was clipped by 6 bases and J by 6 bases; unmatched bases: 7. For the CDR3, the DNA is TGTGCCATCAGCAAAACAGGGGACGATGGCTACACCTTC. Translating it yields CAISKTGDDGYTF.

The genes are TRBV2 and TRBJ1-3, with 7 nucleotides matching TRBD1. Trimming took 5 bases from V and 0 from J; bases not matched to a gene: 7. The germline V gene has CDR1 SNHLY and CDR2 FYNNEI. The CDR3 runs 16 residues. CDR3 DNA: TGTGCCAGCAGTTCCTTGGACAGGCGCTCTGGAAACACCATATATTTT. This gives the protein CASSSLDRRSGNTIYF.